Listed below are T cell receptor beta chains from one sample, sequenced in a study of shared clonotypes between healthy human individuals. The assay was immunoSEQ multiplex PCR, and TCRdb's table has in-frame clones only and misses some. The profile shows roughly 500,000 clones, less than 96% of them singletons. Sample: naive CD4+ T cells sorted from blood. These receptor sequences come from a woman younger than 45 in good health. The CDR3 runs from the conserved cysteine through the conserved F or W. D genes are given only for firm matches. Rows may omit the clone size; those that give it use once, few, many or a size class.

>TRBV5-8|NA|NA|TRBJ2-7
CASSSRTVLGEQYF
TGTGCCAGCAGCTCTCGGACAGTACTAGGTGAGCAGTACTTC
>TRBV11-2|NA|NA|TRBJ2-2
CASSSSGLLYTGELFF
TGTGCCAGCAGCTCTTCGGGACTCCTTTACACCGGGGAGCTGTTTTTT
>TRBV28|NA|NA|TRBJ2-1
CASSLKAMSGWWPNEQFF
TGTGCCAGCAGTTTAAAGGCGATGTCCGGGTGGTGGCCTAATGAGCAGTTCTTC
>TRBV11-2|NA|NA|TRBJ1-1
CAIRTFMNTEAFF
TGTGCCATCCGGACGTTCATGAACACTGAAGCTTTCTTT
>TRBV28|once|TRBD2|TRBJ2-7
CASSRADQAGGPDEQYF
TGTGCCAGCAGTCGGGCAGATCAAGCGGGAGGGCCAGACGAGCAGTACTTC
>TRBV7-9|NA|NA|TRBJ1-2
CASSPGRRTGLGGYTF
TGTGCCAGCAGCCCCGGGCGACGAACCGGGCTGGGCGGCTACACCTTC
>TRBV5-1|once|NA|TRBJ2-5
CASSFRVLGPQETQYF
TGCGCCAGCAGCTTCAGGGTCTTAGGACCTCAAGAGACCCAGTACTTC
>TRBV5-1|NA|TRBD1|TRBJ1-1
CASSPGQQNTEAFF
TGCGCCAGCAGCCCGGGACAGCAAAACACTGAAGCTTTCTTT
>TRBV5-1|NA|NA|TRBJ2-3
CASREAGAPTDTQYF
TGCGCCAGCAGGGAGGCAGGGGCCCCCACAGATACGCAGTATTTT
>TRBV29-1|NA|NA|TRBJ2-5
CSVGRAQETQYF
TGCAGCGTTGGCAGGGCCCAAGAGACCCAGTACTTC
>TRBV11-2|NA|NA|TRBJ1-4
CASSLTTGSNEKLFF
TGTGCCAGCAGCTTGACGACAGGATCTAATGAAAAACTGTTTTTT
>TRBV2|NA|TRBD2|TRBJ2-3
CASSGLAGAFADTQYF
TGTGCCAGCAGTGGGCTAGCGGGAGCTTTTGCAGATACGCAGTATTTT
>TRBV11-2|NA|NA|TRBJ1-1
CASRPLGGMNTEAFF
TGTGCCAGCAGACCACTGGGGGGGATGAACACTGAAGCTTTCTTT
>TRBV11-2|NA|NA|TRBJ1-2
CASSSLDGSYGYTF
TGTGCCAGCAGCTCCCTAGACGGCTCCTATGGCTACACCTTC
>TRBV5-1|NA|NA|TRBJ1-1
CASSIRTGNTEAFF
TGCGCCAGCAGCATACGGACGGGGAACACTGAAGCTTTCTTT
>TRBV5-1|NA|NA|TRBJ2-1
CASSLGGSSYNEQFF
TGCGCCAGCAGCTTGGGCGGGTCCTCCTACAATGAGCAGTTCTTC
>TRBV4-1|once|NA|TRBJ1-3
CASSTPKGGRGNTIYF
TGCGCCAGCAGTACACCAAAGGGGGGAAGAGGAAACACCATATATTTT
>TRBV9|NA|TRBD2|TRBJ2-1
CASSAAGLAANNEQFF
TGTGCCAGCAGCGCGGCGGGACTAGCGGCCAACAATGAGCAGTTCTTC
>TRBV6-1|NA|TRBD2|TRBJ2-1
CASSEETTSGGYSYNEQFF
TGTGCCAGCAGTGAAGAGACGACTAGCGGGGGGTATTCCTACAATGAGCAGTTCTTC
>TRBV5-4|NA|NA|TRBJ2-5
CASSLARLKETQYF
TGTGCCAGCAGCTTGGCTCGGCTTAAAGAGACCCAGTACTTC
>TRBV28|NA|NA|TRBJ1-6
CASMGRKNSPLHF
TGTGCCAGCATGGGCAGAAAGAATTCACCCCTCCACTTT
>TRBV18|NA|NA|TRBJ2-1
CASSPGAISSYNEQFF
TGTGCCAGCTCACCGGGAGCGATAAGCTCCTACAATGAGCAGTTCTTC
>TRBV28|few|NA|TRBJ1-2
CASSILRGGGYTF
TGTGCCAGCAGTATCCTAAGGGGAGGTGGCTACACCTTC
>TRBV28|NA|TRBD1|TRBJ1-5
CASSFFLVQGQGNQPQHF
TGTGCCAGCAGTTTTTTCCTAGTCCAGGGACAGGGCAATCAGCCCCAGCATTTT
>TRBV5-1|NA|NA|TRBJ2-3
CASSLRWDTQYF
TGCGCCAGCAGCTTGAGGTGGGATACGCAGTATTTT
>TRBV7-2|NA|NA|TRBJ2-7
CASSSRASYEQYF
TGTGCCAGCAGCTCCAGGGCCTCCTACGAGCAGTACTTC
>TRBV27|NA|NA|TRBJ2-6
CASSSDRISGANVLTF
TGTGCCAGCAGTAGCGACAGGATCTCTGGGGCCAACGTCCTGACTTTC
>TRBV19|NA|NA|TRBJ2-5
CASSAILVGETQYF
TGTGCCAGTAGTGCGATACTAGTAGGGGAGACCCAGTACTTC
>TRBV7-9|NA|NA|TRBJ2-2
CASSLHGGTGELFF
TGTGCCAGCAGCTTGCACGGAGGCACCGGGGAGCTGTTTTTT
>TRBV28|NA|TRBD1|TRBJ1-1
CASSLPQGGAGTEAFF
TGTGCCAGCAGTTTACCTCAAGGGGGCGCAGGTACTGAAGCTTTCTTT
>TRBV30|NA|NA|TRBJ1-2
CAWSGGTRNYGYTF
TGTGCCTGGAGTGGTGGGACCCGCAACTATGGCTACACCTTC
>TRBV6-1|NA|TRBD2|TRBJ2-1
CASKGLAGGHNEQFF
TGTGCCAGCAAAGGTCTAGCGGGGGGACACAATGAGCAGTTCTTC
>TRBV5-1|NA|NA|TRBJ1-5
CASSLEAGGDQPQHF
TGCGCCAGCAGCTTGGAGGCGGGGGGCGATCAGCCCCAGCATTTT
>TRBV5-1|NA|NA|TRBJ2-1
CASSWGDQGYDEQFF
TGCGCCAGCAGCTGGGGTGATCAGGGTTACGATGAGCAGTTCTTC
>TRBV7-9|NA|NA|TRBJ2-1
CASSFSRRTGSSYNEQFF
TGTGCCAGCAGCTTCTCCCGGAGGACGGGAAGCTCCTACAATGAGCAGTTCTTC
>TRBV7-9|NA|TRBD2|TRBJ2-3
CASSLGLAGGLSSTDTQYF
TGTGCCAGCAGCTTAGGACTAGCGGGAGGGCTTTCTAGCACAGATACGCAGTATTTT
>TRBV6-1|NA|NA|TRBJ1-3
CASSELFGNTIYF
TGTGCCAGCAGTGAGCTCTTTGGAAACACCATATATTTT
>TRBV6-5|NA|NA|TRBJ1-4
CASRGFGEKLFF
TGTGCCAGCAGGGGCTTTGGGGAAAAACTGTTTTTT
>TRBV5-4|NA|NA|TRBJ2-2
CASSLGSYSLAETPGELFF
TGTGCCAGCAGCTTGGGTTCCTACTCCTTAGCGGAGACTCCCGGGGAGCTGTTTTTT
>TRBV5-1|NA|TRBD1|TRBJ2-5
CASSYPTGEDYKETQYF
TGCGCCAGCAGCTACCCGACAGGGGAGGATTACAAAGAGACCCAGTACTTC
>TRBV5-6|NA|NA|TRBJ2-7
CASRGDGSSYEQYF
TGTGCCAGCAGGGGAGACGGTAGCTCCTACGAGCAGTACTTC
>TRBV30|NA|NA|TRBJ1-2
CAWTLDSNYGYTF
TGTGCCTGGACCCTCGACAGCAACTATGGCTACACCTTC
>TRBV7-7|NA|TRBD2|TRBJ2-1
CASSPASMTSGRSDEQFF
TGTGCCAGCAGCCCCGCTTCCATGACTAGCGGGAGAAGTGATGAGCAGTTCTTC
>TRBV7-9|NA|TRBD1|TRBJ2-2
CASSPLDRGLDTGELFF
TGTGCCAGCAGCCCCTTGGACAGGGGGCTTGACACCGGGGAGCTGTTTTTT
>TRBV6-6|NA|NA|TRBJ2-7
CASSLAQGGGYEQYF
TGTGCCAGCAGTCTCGCTCAGGGAGGAGGGTACGAGCAGTACTTC
>TRBV7-2|NA|NA|TRBJ2-7
CASTRVRGYEQYF
TGTGCCAGCACCCGCGTCAGGGGATACGAGCAGTACTTC
>TRBV5-1|NA|TRBD1|TRBJ2-3
CASSFPGGATDTQYF
TGCGCCAGCAGCTTTCCAGGGGGAGCCACAGATACGCAGTATTTT
>TRBV9|NA|TRBD2|TRBJ2-2
CASSVTSGMNTGELFF
TGTGCCAGCAGCGTGACTAGCGGGATGAACACCGGGGAGCTGTTTTTT
>TRBV5-1|NA|NA|TRBJ2-7
CASSSPGIPEQYF
TGCGCCAGCAGCTCCCCGGGAATCCCTGAGCAGTACTTC
>TRBV27|NA|TRBD2|TRBJ2-7
CASSSGSSYEQYF
TGTGCCAGCAGTAGCGGGAGCTCCTACGAGCAGTACTTC
>TRBV21-1|NA|NA|TRBJ2-1
CASSVRWRGRYEQFF
TGTGCCAGCAGCGTCCGATGGCGCGGGAGGTATGAGCAGTTCTTC
>TRBV5-6|NA|NA|TRBJ2-3
CASSSPGLGLRTDTQYF
TGTGCCAGCAGCTCTCCGGGCCTAGGCCTGCGCACAGATACGCAGTATTTT
>TRBV2|NA|NA|TRBJ2-7
CASSELTSIEQYF
TGTGCCAGCAGTGAGCTGACTAGTATCGAGCAGTACTTC